The 5 T cell receptor beta chains presented below share a single source sample, sequenced in a study of PD-1 blockade in classical Hodgkin lymphoma (dated by TCRdb to between 2020 and 2021). The library was built by means of the immunoSEQ multiplex PCR assay. Imported from immuneACCESS, the table was reduced by TCRdb to in-frame sequences with V and J called. These copies leave out some clones; in studies compared against another copy, an unresolved V gene accounts for under half, and the cause of the remainder is not known. Across this sample there are some 63,000 clones, with 90% seen only once. The ten biggest clones cover 9.7% of the sample. This specimen's time point label, interpreted: cycle 1 day 1 (C1D1), immediately before nivolumab initiation. Every trial patient had relapsed after autologous stem cell transplantation, and cohorts A, B and C differed in prior brentuximab vedotin exposure.

Here the sequenced sample was peripheral blood mononuclear cells (PBMCs), taken at baseline. The receptor source for this set is a human donor with classical Hodgkin lymphoma.

The V call is TRBV23-1, the J call TRBJ1-1; 8 nucleotides match TRBD1. TRBV23-1 is an ORF; its function is uncertain. This CDR3 is 14 amino acids long. After removal of 3 bases from V and 6 bases from J, the junction contained 6 bases not matched to a gene. The CDR3 region is CASSHIRQGPEAFF. Here the CDR3 DNA reads TGCGCCAGCAGTCACATTAGACAGGGGCCTGAAGCTTTCTTT.

The chain is built from TRBV18 and TRBJ1-1, with 7 bases identical to TRBD1. Germline CDR1 KGHSH, CDR2 LQKENI. The CDR3 sequence is 16 residues long. V shed 2 bases and J 5 bases; nucleotides not matched to a gene: 11. As DNA, the CDR3 is TGTGCCAGCTCACCAGGTCTCCCGACAGGGAGTACTGAAGCTTTCTTT. This codes for CASSPGLPTGSTEAFF.

This chain uses TRBV11-2 with TRBJ2-7; D is unresolved. The CDR3 extends over 13 amino acids. Germline V lookup: CDR1 SGHAT, CDR2 FQNNGV. Trimming shortened V by 0 bases and J by 5 bases, and 8 bases separated the two germline ends. The CDR3 bases are TGTGCCAGCAGCTTAGAATCTAGTCACGAGCAGTACTTC. This codes for CASSLESSHEQYF.

The rearrangement uses TRBV9 and TRBJ2-3; TRBD2 aligns across 13 bases. Per the germline V gene, CDR1 is SGDLS and CDR2 is YYNGEE. After removal of 4 bases from V and 2 bases from J, the junction contained 4 bases not matched to a gene. The CDR3 spans 16 residues. CDR3 in DNA: TGTGCCAGCAGCTCTGGGACTAGCGGGGACACAGATACGCAGTATTTT. Translation: CASSSGTSGDTDTQYF.

The genes are TRBV28 and TRBJ1-1; D remains ambiguous. The CDR3 spans 13 residues. V gave up 3 bases and J gave up 0 bases, with 5 bases separating them. CDR1 is MDHEN, CDR2 SYDVKM, per germline. The CDR3 nucleotides are TGTGCCAGCAGTTTTGGCATGAACACTGAAGCTTTCTTT. Translation gives CASSFGMNTEAFF.